The 27 T cell receptor beta chains listed next were all sequenced from one sample in a study of CD8+ T cells in alopecia areata. Sequencing relied on a cDNA template that was reverse transcribed from extracted RNA. TCRdb's table, derived via immunoSEQ multiplex PCR, lists solely in-frame clones and lacks some. This sample has around 97,000 clones, with roughly 53% found just once. The sample was CD4+ T cells sorted from blood. These receptors all stem from a human donor in good health.

This clone was observed a few times. The rearrangement joins TRBV10-3 to TRBJ2-3; TRBD2 agrees at 10 bases. Germline CDR1 is ENHRY and CDR2 is SYGVKD. V shed 2 bases and J 1 base; nucleotides not matched to a gene: 3. This CDR3 is built from 16 residues. CDR3 protein: CAISERAGGRTDTQYF. The CDR3 DNA sequence: TGTGCCATCAGTGAGCGAGCGGGGGGGCGCACAGATACGCAGTATTTT.

The rearrangement joins TRBV7-9 to TRBJ2-7; 8 bases line up with TRBD2. Germline loops: CDR1 SEHNR, CDR2 FQNEAQ (reference sequence). J lost 3 bases, V lost 3 bases, and 1 base had no gene match. CDR3 length equals 13 residues. DNA of the CDR3: TGTGCCAGCAGCTTTCGGGGGGGCTACGAGCAGTACTTC. Protein sequence: CASSFRGGYEQYF.

The CDR3 DNA reads as TGTGCCAGCAGCCAATGGGATACGCAGTATTTT. It codes for CASSQWDTQYF. The chain combines TRBV7-9 with TRBJ2-3; D not certain. Per the germline V gene, CDR1 is SEHNR and CDR2 is FQNEAQ (reference sequence). Trimming left V 5 bases short and J 6 bases short, with 6 bases between. This CDR3 is built from 11 residues.

The V and J genes are TRBV7-9 and TRBJ2-3, with a tentative D call TRBD1 (5 bases). Between the trimmed V and J ends, which lost 2 bases and 1 base, there was a span of 7 bases. Germline V gene data show CDR1 as SEHNR and CDR2 as FQNEAQ (reference sequence). The CDR3 covers 14 residues. CDR3 sequence: CASSLQGRTDTQYF. The CDR3 bases are TGTGCCAGCAGCTTACAGGGCCGCACAGATACGCAGTATTTT.

This sequence joins TRBV11-2 and TRBJ2-5; D not resolved. The CDR3 has 13 amino acids. The V gene lost 0 bases and the J gene lost 4 bases, with 6 bases spanning the gap. CDR1 is SGHAT, CDR2 FQNNGV, per germline. CDR3 protein: CASSLDLGETQYF. CDR3 bases: TGTGCCAGCAGCTTAGATCTAGGAGAGACCCAGTACTTC. The variable domain in full, with the rest retrieved from reference TRBV11-2 and TRBJ2-5, is EAGVAQSPRYKIIEKRQSVAFWCNPISGHATLYWYQQILGQGPKLLIQFQNNGVVDDSQLPKDRFSAERLKGVDSTLKIQPAKLEDSAVYLCASSLDLGETQYFGPGTRLLVL.

The chain links TRBV11-2 to TRBJ1-6; D ambiguous. Trimming removed 0 bases at V and 7 bases at J, with 7 bases between. The CDR3 sequence is 14 residues long. CDR1 is SGHAT and CDR2 is FQNNGV in the germline V gene. CDR3: CASSLDLMNSPLHF. CDR3 DNA: TGTGCCAGCAGCTTAGATCTAATGAATTCACCCCTCCACTTT.

The chain carries TRBV19 and TRBJ2-1, with D maybe TRBD2 (5 bases). This CDR3 contains 15 residues. V was cut by 1 base and J by 9 bases, with 16 bases left in between. Germline V gene data show CDR1 as LNHDA and CDR2 as SQIVND (reference sequence). CDR3 coding DNA: TGTGCCAGTAGTATAGGTGGGCGGGTATGGGCTGAGCAGTTCTTC. This gives the protein CASSIGGRVWAEQFF.

This CDR3 reads CASSLDGGPPYEQYF. As DNA, the CDR3 is TGCGCCAGCAGCCTTGATGGGGGGCCTCCCTACGAGCAGTACTTC. This chain uses TRBV5-1 with TRBJ2-7; possibly TRBD1 or TRBD2 for D (6 bases each). The CDR3 is 15 residues long. V was clipped by 4 bases and J by 2 bases, with 16 bases between them. Germline V gene sequence: CDR1 SGHRS, CDR2 YFSETQ.

This clone was seen a few times. The chain joins TRBV19 to TRBJ2-5; 7 bases map to TRBD1. The germline V gene has CDR1 LNHDA and CDR2 SQIVND (reference sequence). This CDR3 is built from 13 residues. Trimming took 7 bases from V and 5 from J; bases not matched to a gene: 7. The DNA for the CDR3 is TGTGCCAGTACCGCGACAGGGTACGAGACCCAGTACTTC. This sequence encodes CASTATGYETQYF.

As regards this clone: The sample carries other DNA sequences with the same CDR3. The chain has TRBV7-2 and TRBJ1-6; 7 positions match TRBD1. V was pared by 0 bases and J by 7 bases, with 3 bases of the junction left unmatched. The CDR3 runs to 15 residues. Germline CDR1 is SGHTA and CDR2 is FQGNSA. The CDR3 protein is CASSLATGTNSPLHF. Here the CDR3 DNA reads TGTGCCAGCAGCTTAGCGACAGGGACCAATTCACCCCTCCACTTT.

This clone has just a few counts. This sequence joins TRBV7-9 and TRBJ2-5, with 9 nucleotides matching TRBD2. The J segment lost 5 bases and the V segment lost 6 bases, leaving 7 bases of the junction unmatched. The CDR3 has 14 amino acids. Germline V gives CDR1 SEHNR, CDR2 FQNEAQ (reference sequence). The CDR3 DNA is TGTGCCAGCAGGACTAGCGGAAACGAGGAGACCCAGTACTTC. It is translated as CASRTSGNEETQYF. Based on the CDR3 plus reference TRBV7-9 and TRBJ2-5, the full variable domain is DTGVSQNPRHKITKRGQNVTFRCDPISEHNRLYWYRQTLGQGPEFLTYFQNEAQLEKSRLLSDRFSAERPKGSFSTLEIQRTEQGDSAMYLCASRTSGNEETQYFGPGTRLLVL.

CDR3 bases: TGTGCCAGCAGCACACAGGGGGCGTCGAACATTCAGTACTTC. Amino acids: CASSTQGASNIQYF. This rearrangement joins TRBV13 to TRBJ2-4; the match to TRBD1 covers 9 bases. V was pared by 5 bases and J by 7 bases, with 6 bases of the junction left unmatched. In germline, CDR1 is PRHDT, CDR2 FYEKMQ (reference sequence). This CDR3 contains 14 residues. Supplemented by reference TRBV13 and TRBJ2-4, the full variable domain reads AAGVIQSPRHLIKEKRETATLKCYPIPRHDTVYWYQQGPGQDPQFLISFYEKMQSDKGSIPDRFSAQQFSDYHSELNMSSLELGDSALYFCASSTQGASNIQYFGAGTRLSVL.

The gene calls are TRBV5-1 and TRBJ1-1, with D possibly being TRBD1 (6 bases). The length of the CDR3 is 12 residues. The V gene's germline CDR1 is SGHRS and CDR2 YFSETQ. V lost 7 bases to trimming and J lost 1 base, with 8 bases between them. CDR3 residues: CASSQGNTEAFF. The CDR3 DNA reads as TGCGCCAGCTCACAGGGGAACACTGAAGCTTTCTTT.

The chain is built from TRBV19 and TRBJ1-1, with 9 bases aligning to TRBD1. Unmatched junction bases numbered 6, after V lost 6 bases and J lost 1 base. CDR1 and CDR2 (germline): LNHDA, SQIVND (reference sequence). The CDR3 covers 15 residues. DNA for the CDR3: TGTGCCAGTAGCCAACAGGGGGCGGAGAACACTGAAGCTTTCTTT. Translation: CASSQQGAENTEAFF.

The chain has TRBV30 and TRBJ2-1; no clear D gene. This CDR3 is built from 12 residues. Germline CDR1 and CDR2: GTSNPN and SVGIG (reference sequence). The V end lost 0 bases, the J end lost 5 bases, and 5 bases lay between the germline ends. This chain's CDR3 is CAWSVQHNEQFF. CDR3 DNA: TGTGCCTGGAGTGTACAGCACAATGAGCAGTTCTTC.

The chain couples TRBV9 to TRBJ2-6; D is ambiguous. CDR3 length equals 18 residues. V was trimmed by 4 bases and J by 2 bases, leaving 19 bases between them. Germline CDR1 and CDR2: SGDLS and YYNGEE. The CDR3 region has the DNA TGTGCCAGCAGCACCTTAGATGTCGTACCGACTGGGGCCAACGTCCTGACTTTC. Its translation: CASSTLDVVPTGANVLTF.

This rearrangement joins TRBV6-1 to TRBJ2-7; D is perhaps TRBD2 (7 bases). V lost 8 bases and J 1 base, leaving 15 bases between the germline ends. The CDR3 spans 14 residues. Per germline, CDR1 MNHNS and CDR2 SASEGT. The CDR3 bases are TGTGCCAGCCTCGACCGGGGGGCGTCCTACGAGCAGTACTTC. Translation gives CASLDRGASYEQYF.

The count of this clone is one. The V call is TRBV7-9, the J call TRBJ2-5, with TRBD1 matching 7 bases. The CDR3 sequence is 13 residues long. The germline CDR1 and CDR2 sequences are SEHNR and FQNEAQ (reference sequence). The V gene end was trimmed by 3 bases and the J gene end by 3 bases; junction bases not matched to a gene: 1. In DNA form, the CDR3 reads TGTGCCAGCAGCTTGGGACAGAAAGAGACCCAGTACTTC. It translates to CASSLGQKETQYF.

The V call is TRBV28, the J call TRBJ1-6, with 9 bases that match TRBD1. V lost 8 bases and J lost 10; bases outside the gene matches: 3. Germline CDR1 MDHEN, CDR2 SYDVKM. The CDR3 spans 12 residues. The CDR3 protein is CASGTGKSPLHF. CDR3 nucleotide sequence: TGTGCCAGCGGGACAGGGAAATCACCCCTCCACTTT. Combining the CDR3 with reference TRBV28 and TRBJ1-6 gives the whole variable domain DVKVTQSSRYLVKRTGEKVFLECVQDMDHENMFWYRQDPGLGLRLIYFSYDVKMKEKGDIPEGYSVSREKKERFSLILESASTNQTSMYLCASGTGKSPLHFGNGTRLTVT.

V gene TRBV2 combines with J gene TRBJ1-5; D call uncertain. Per the germline V gene, CDR1 is SNHLY and CDR2 is FYNNEI. Trimming left V 2 bases short and J 8 bases short, with 13 bases between. CDR3 length: 14 residues. The CDR3 loop reads CASSETRLSKPQHF. The CDR3 nucleotides are TGTGCCAGCAGTGAAACCAGGCTTAGTAAGCCCCAGCATTTT. Full variable domain (rest looked up from reference TRBV2 and TRBJ1-5): EPEVTQTPSHQVTQMGQEVILRCVPISNHLYFYWYRQILGQKVEFLVSFYNNEISEKSEIFDDQFSVERPDGSNFTLKIRSTKLEDSAMYFCASSETRLSKPQHFGDGTRLSIL.

This chain connects TRBV5-1 to TRBJ2-7; 8 positions agree with TRBD2. Germline CDR1 SGHRS, CDR2 YFSETQ. The length of the CDR3 is 15 residues. The ends lost 1 base at V and 4 bases at J; junction bases unmatched: 7. In DNA, the CDR3 is TGCGCCAGCAGCTTGTCACTAGCGGAACATTACGAGCAGTACTTC. Amino acids: CASSLSLAEHYEQYF.

This clone was detected only a few times. This chain uses TRBV9 with TRBJ2-1; 9 nucleotides align to TRBD1. There are 17 residues in the CDR3. The germline V gene encodes CDR1 SGDLS and CDR2 YYNGEE. V lost 0 bases to trimming and J lost 6 bases; unmatched junction nucleotides: 10. CDR3 coding DNA: TGTGCCAGCAGCGTAGTTGTAGAGAACAGGGGGCGCAATGAGCAGTTCTTC. Protein: CASSVVVENRGRNEQFF.

This clone turned up a few times. The chain carries TRBV5-1 and TRBJ2-3, with TRBD1 matching over 9 bases. CDR1 is SGHRS and CDR2 is YFSETQ in the germline V gene. The ends lost 4 bases at V and 5 bases at J; junction bases unmatched: 8. This CDR3 is 15 amino acids long. CDR3 protein: CASSPQGARGDTQYF. The DNA for the CDR3 is TGCGCCAGCAGCCCACAGGGGGCCCGAGGAGATACGCAGTATTTT.

This chain uses TRBV9 with TRBJ1-5; D is ambiguous. Germline values: CDR1 SGDLS, CDR2 YYNGEE. The CDR3 has 15 residues. V dropped 1 base and J dropped 4 bases, with 12 bases sitting between them. CDR3 coding DNA: TGTGCCAGCAGCGTACCGAGCTTACTAAATCAGCCCCAGCATTTT. Amino acid sequence: CASSVPSLLNQPQHF.

The CDR3 region is CSVGDRLTEYGYTF. CDR3 bases: TGCAGCGTTGGAGACCGATTGACGGAATATGGCTACACCTTC. The chain couples TRBV29-1 to TRBJ1-2, with no clear D. Germline V CDR1 and CDR2: SQVTM, ANQGSEA. Trimming stripped 4 bases from V and 5 bases from J, with 17 bases between. The CDR3 consists of 14 residues.

This clone was counted once. This chain connects TRBV2 to TRBJ1-1, with D possibly being TRBD1 (5 bases). Germline CDR1 is SNHLY and CDR2 is FYNNEI. V was cut by 7 bases and J by 7 bases, with 10 bases left in between. This CDR3 comprises 11 residues. The CDR3 sequence is CASTGGDEAFF. The CDR3 DNA reads TGTGCCAGCACGGGGGGAGATGAAGCTTTCTTT.

V gene TRBV7-9 combines with J gene TRBJ2-1, with 11 bases lining up with TRBD2. The germline CDR1 and CDR2 sequences are SEHNR and FQNEAQ (reference sequence). CDR3 size: 17 residues. After removal of 0 bases from V and 8 bases from J, the junction contained 9 bases not matched to a gene. CDR3 DNA: TGTGCCAGCAGCTTAGCGGTAGCGGGGGGGCATCGGGATGAGCAGTTCTTC. This encodes CASSLAVAGGHRDEQFF.